This T cell receptor (beta chain) derives from a study of cytomegalovirus exposure and HLA in healthy donors. Regarding the study as a whole: For most TCR beta V segments, an earlier analysis put the productive rate at about 87% or about 30% of the time.

The PCR had 60 Vbeta and 13 Jbeta primers. Measured with immunoSEQ multiplex PCR; TCRdb has only the in-frame clones, and not every one. The sample yields about 140,000 clones, 70% to 80% seen once. Regarding this clone: Its antigen is not known.

CDR1 and CDR2 from the germline V gene are SEHNR and FQNEAQ (reference sequence). CDR3 length equals 15 residues. With V trimmed by 4 bases and J by 4 bases, 8 bases remained unmatched. This rearrangement joins TRBV7-9 to TRBJ2-7; TRBD1 matches at 9 bases. The origin of this receptor is a middle-aged woman in good health and CMV-seropositive. Sequencing used PBMCs. CDR3 in amino acids: CASSWGTGSKYEQYF. CDR3 nucleotide sequence: TGTGCCAGCAGCTGGGGGACAGGGAGTAAGTACGAGCAGTACTTC. The full variable domain, its missing parts supplied by reference TRBV7-9 and TRBJ2-7, is DTGVSQNPRHKITKRGQNVTFRCDPISEHNRLYWYRQTLGQGPEFLTYFQNEAQLEKSRLLSDRFSAERPKGSFSTLEIQRTEQGDSAMYLCASSWGTGSKYEQYFGPGTRLTVT.